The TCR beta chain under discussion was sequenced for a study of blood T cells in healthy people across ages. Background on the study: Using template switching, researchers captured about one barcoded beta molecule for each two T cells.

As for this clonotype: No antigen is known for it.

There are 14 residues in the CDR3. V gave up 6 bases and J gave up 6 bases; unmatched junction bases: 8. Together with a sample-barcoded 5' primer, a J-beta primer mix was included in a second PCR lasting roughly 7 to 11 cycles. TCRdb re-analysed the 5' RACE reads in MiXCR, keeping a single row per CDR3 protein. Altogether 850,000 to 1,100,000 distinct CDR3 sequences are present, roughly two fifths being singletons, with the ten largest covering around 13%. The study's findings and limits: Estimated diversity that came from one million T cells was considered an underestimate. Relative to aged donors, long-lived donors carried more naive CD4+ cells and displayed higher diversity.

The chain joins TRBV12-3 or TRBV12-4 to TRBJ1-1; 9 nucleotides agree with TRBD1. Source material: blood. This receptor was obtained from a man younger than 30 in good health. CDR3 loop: CASSRDRVPPEAFF. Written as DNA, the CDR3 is TGTGCCAGCAGCCGGGACAGGGTCCCACCTGAAGCTTTCTTT.